The next 28 T cell receptor beta chains were all read from a single sample in a study of control samples from healthy donors and cancer patients. TCRdb's copy holds only in-frame clones and misses some; the assay was immunoSEQ multiplex PCR. In the table there are under 150,000 clones, over 75% of which are singletons. Input material: PBMCs. The receptors were gathered from a woman aged 45 to 65 with colorectal cancer.

The chain links TRBV19 to TRBJ1-5, with D unclear. The CDR3 runs 12 residues. V was clipped by 2 bases and J by 7 bases, with 6 bases between them. CDR1 is LNHDA, CDR2 SQIVND, per germline (reference sequence). The CDR3 sequence: CASSIPKQPQHF. CDR3 nucleotides: TGTGCCAGTAGTATACCGAAGCAGCCCCAGCATTTT.

This chain joins TRBV19 and TRBJ2-1; tentative D call: TRBD2 (5 bases). Per germline, CDR1 LNHDA and CDR2 SQIVND (reference sequence). The length of the CDR3 is 14 residues. The V end was cut by 1 base, the J end by 5 bases, with 9 bases between. CDR3 protein: CASSIVSADNEQFF. The CDR3 region has the DNA TGTGCCAGTAGTATAGTTAGCGCTGACAATGAGCAGTTCTTC.

The rearrangement joins TRBV2 to TRBJ1-1, with D perhaps matching TRBD1 (5 bases). The V gene lost 4 bases and the J gene lost 5 bases, with 14 bases spanning the gap. This CDR3 has 14 residues. Germline V lookup: CDR1 SNHLY, CDR2 FYNNEI. The CDR3 DNA follows: TGTGCCAGCAGTGTTGGGGCAGGGAGTACTGAAGCTTTCTTT. It encodes CASSVGAGSTEAFF.

The chain employs TRBV6-5 and TRBJ1-1; D is perhaps TRBD1 (6 bases). The germline V and J ends were trimmed by 6 bases and 7 bases, with 18 bases remaining between them. Germline V gene lookup returns CDR1 MNHEY and CDR2 SVGAGI. The CDR3 is made up of 14 amino acids. This CDR3 is CASRKGGQWDEAFF. DNA of the CDR3: TGTGCCAGCAGGAAAGGGGGGCAGTGGGATGAAGCTTTCTTT.

The rearrangement joins TRBV6-6 to TRBJ2-7; no reliable D call. Looked up from germline, CDR1 is MNHNY and CDR2 is SVGAGI (reference sequence). This CDR3 spans 15 amino acids. With 4 bases removed from V and 7 bases from J, the gap between germline ends came to 20 bases. As DNA, the CDR3 is TGTGCCAGCAGTTCCGGCTCTCGGCTCGGGTATGAGCAGTACTTC. Translating it yields CASSSGSRLGYEQYF.

The rearrangement joins TRBV19 to TRBJ1-4; D is possibly TRBD1 (5 bases). The V end lost 3 bases, the J end lost 5 bases, and 10 bases lay between the germline ends. The CDR3 runs to 14 residues. Germline CDR1 reads LNHDA; CDR2 reads SQIVND (reference sequence). CDR3 in amino acids: CASSMSRANEKLFF. CDR3 coding DNA: TGTGCCAGTAGTATGTCCAGGGCGAATGAAAAACTGTTTTTT. Full variable domain (missing parts from reference TRBV19 and TRBJ1-4): DGGITQSPKYLFRKEGQNVTLSCEQNLNHDAMYWYRQDPGQGLRLIYYSQIVNDFQKGDIAEGYSVSREKKESFPLTVTSAQKNPTAFYLCASSMSRANEKLFFGSGTQLSVL.

This clone has just one count. This chain uses TRBV11-2 with TRBJ2-3; D could derive from TRBD1 or TRBD2 (5 bases each). V was trimmed by 6 bases and J by 2 bases, leaving 12 bases between them. There are 14 residues in the CDR3. Germline CDR1 is SGHAT and CDR2 is FQNNGV. The CDR3: CASRGVALTDTQYF. The CDR3 nucleotides are TGTGCCAGCAGGGGGGTCGCCCTCACAGATACGCAGTATTTT.

The chain couples TRBV29-1 to TRBJ1-1; TRBD1 matches at 8 bases. Trimming removed 7 bases from V and 1 base from J; junction bases left unmatched: 2. CDR3 length: 12 residues. In germline, CDR1 is SQVTM, CDR2 ANQGSEA. CDR3 DNA: TGCAGCGCCACAGGGGGGAACACTGAAGCTTTCTTT. This codes for CSATGGNTEAFF. Complete variable domain (other parts from reference TRBV29-1 and TRBJ1-1): SAVISQKPSRDICQRGTSLTIQCQVDSQVTMMFWYRQQPGQSLTLIATANQGSEATYESGFVIDKFPISRPNLTFSTLTVSNMSPEDSSIYLCSATGGNTEAFFGQGTRLTVV.

The chain carries TRBV6-5 and TRBJ1-1; 7 nucleotides match TRBD1. Germline V gene data show CDR1 as MNHEY and CDR2 as SVGAGI. The J segment lost 0 bases and the V segment lost 11 bases, leaving 6 bases of the junction unmatched. This CDR3 comprises 13 residues. The CDR3 sequence is CAVRGQMNTEAFF. The CDR3 bases are TGTGCCGTGAGGGGGCAGATGAACACTGAAGCTTTCTTT.

This rearrangement joins TRBV5-6 to TRBJ1-6; 8 positions agree with TRBD1. Germline V gives CDR1 SGHDT, CDR2 YYEEEE. The V segment lost 3 bases and the J segment 7 bases; nucleotides outside the gene matches: 3. The CDR3 has 14 amino acids. CDR3 sequence (DNA): TGTGCCAGCAGCTACTGGGACAGGAATTCACCCCTCCACTTT. Protein: CASSYWDRNSPLHF. The full variable domain, its missing parts supplied by reference TRBV5-6 and TRBJ1-6, is DAGVTQSPTHLIKTRGQQVTLRCSPKSGHDTVSWYQQALGQGPQFIFQYYEEEERQRGNFPDRFSGHQFPNYSSELNVNALLLGDSALYLCASSYWDRNSPLHFGNGTRLTVT.

This chain joins TRBV28 and TRBJ2-2; TRBD2 aligns across 8 bases. The V segment lost 3 bases and the J segment 7 bases; nucleotides outside the gene matches: 16. Germline-derived CDR1 and CDR2 are MDHEN and SYDVKM. This CDR3 region has 18 residues. The CDR3: CASSLGGGPKFHDGELFF. The CDR3 DNA follows: TGTGCCAGCAGTTTGGGCGGGGGGCCAAAATTTCATGACGGGGAGCTGTTTTTT.

V usage is TRBV10-2 and J usage is TRBJ2-2; no clear D gene. Trimming took off 9 bases at V and 10 bases at J, with 9 bases between the two ends. The CDR3 sequence is 10 residues long. Germline CDR1 reads WSHSY; CDR2 reads SAAADI. The CDR3 DNA reads TGCGCCAGAGTCCCCCAGGAGCTGTTTTTT. Amino acids: CARVPQELFF.

V and J are TRBV28 and TRBJ1-5, with D perhaps matching TRBD1 (5 bases). Deletions cut 2 bases from V and 3 bases from J, with 11 bases between. CDR3 length equals 15 residues. The germline V gene has CDR1 MDHEN and CDR2 SYDVKM. CDR3 sequence reads: CASSLGGRNNQPQHF. The CDR3 bases are TGTGCCAGCAGTTTAGGGGGACGGAACAATCAGCCCCAGCATTTT.

The genes are TRBV9 and TRBJ1-4; 7 nucleotides match TRBD1. The CDR3 length is 15 residues. Germline V gene data show CDR1 as SGDLS and CDR2 as YYNGEE. V trimming: 0 bases; J trimming: 7 bases; junction bases outside the gene matches: 6. The CDR3 DNA reads as TGTGCCAGCAGCGTAGCCGGACAGGATGGTGAAAAACTGTTTTTT. Residues: CASSVAGQDGEKLFF.

The chain links TRBV19 to TRBJ1-2; D is unresolved. Germline CDR1 LNHDA, CDR2 SQIVND (reference sequence). V shed 4 bases and J shed 3 bases, with 9 bases lying between them. The CDR3 length is 13 residues. The CDR3 DNA reads TGTGCCAGTAGTAAGGGCACCTACTATGGCTACACCTTC. This encodes CASSKGTYYGYTF.

V gene TRBV7-8 combines with J gene TRBJ2-3, with TRBD2 matching over 8 bases. In germline, CDR1 is SGHVS, CDR2 FQNEAQ. J lost 5 bases, V lost 3 bases, and 7 bases had no gene match. This CDR3 has 15 residues. CDR3 protein: CASSFDGGAGDTQYF. The CDR3 DNA follows: TGTGCCAGCAGCTTCGACGGGGGGGCTGGAGATACGCAGTATTTT.

J is TRBJ2-2 and V is TRBV27, with no clear D. The length of the CDR3 is 17 residues. Trimming shortened V by 4 bases and J by 1 base, and 16 bases separated the two germline ends. The germline V gene encodes CDR1 MNHEY and CDR2 SMNVEV (reference sequence). CDR3 sequence: CASSSVGPFQNTGELFF. The CDR3 DNA reads TGTGCCAGCAGTTCGGTCGGGCCATTCCAGAACACCGGGGAGCTGTTTTTT.

This clone was counted once. The chain has TRBV11-3 and TRBJ2-5, with D perhaps TRBD1 (5 bases). The CDR3 is made up of 15 amino acids. V shed 1 base and J shed 4 bases, with 13 bases lying between them. Germline-derived CDR1 and CDR2 are SGHNT and YENEEA. CDR3 amino acids: CASSLGQGWAETQYF. The CDR3 nucleotides are TGTGCCAGCAGCTTAGGTCAGGGCTGGGCAGAGACCCAGTACTTC. The whole variable domain, remainder taken from reference TRBV11-3 and TRBJ2-5, is EAGVVQSPRYKIIEKKQPVAFWCNPISGHNTLYWYLQNLGQGPELLIRYENEEAVDDSQLPKDRFSAERLKGVDSTLKIQPAELGDSAVYLCASSLGQGWAETQYFGPGTRLLVL.

The rearrangement joins TRBV6-5 to TRBJ1-2; D gene uncertain. Germline V CDR1 and CDR2: MNHEY, SVGAGI. V dropped 2 bases and J dropped 8 bases, with 12 bases sitting between them. The length of the CDR3 is 13 residues. The CDR3 region is CASSYDQLGGYTF. Here the CDR3 DNA reads TGTGCCAGCAGTTACGACCAACTCGGAGGCTACACCTTC.

V gene TRBV3-1 (or the pseudogene TRBV3-2) combines with J gene TRBJ1-5, with D unresolved. This CDR3 has 13 amino acids. The germline V gene has CDR1 LGHDT and CDR2 YNNKEL (reference sequence). The V and J ends lost 2 bases and 4 bases respectively, with 6 bases between them. The CDR3 sequence: CASSQRVNQPQHF. As DNA, the CDR3 is TGTGCCAGCAGCCAACGGGTTAATCAGCCCCAGCATTTT.

This rearrangement joins TRBV28 to TRBJ1-1; 7 bases line up with TRBD1. Germline V gene sequence: CDR1 MDHEN, CDR2 SYDVKM. CDR3 length: 15 amino acids. The V gene end was trimmed by 6 bases and the J gene end by 1 base; junction bases not matched to a gene: 8. The CDR3 here is CASSPRTGENTEAFF. The CDR3 region has the DNA TGTGCCAGCAGCCCCCGGACAGGAGAGAACACTGAAGCTTTCTTT.

Remarks on this clone: The sample carries other DNA sequences with the same CDR3. The J gene is TRBJ1-5, the V gene TRBV7-2; TRBD1 is a possible D gene (5 bases). With 5 bases removed from V and 0 bases from J, the gap between germline ends came to 11 bases. Germline CDR1 reads SGHTA; CDR2 reads FQGNSA. The CDR3 is 15 amino acids. For the CDR3, the DNA is TGTGCCAGCAGCCCACAGGTGGATAGCAATCAGCCCCAGCATTTT. The encoded protein is CASSPQVDSNQPQHF. The variable domain in full, completed from reference TRBV7-2 and TRBJ1-5, reads GAGVSQSPSNKVTEKGKDVELRCDPISGHTALYWYRQSLGQGLEFLIYFQGNSAPDKSGLPSDRFSAERTGGSVSTLTIQRTQQEDSAVYLCASSPQVDSNQPQHFGDGTRLSIL.

This clone was seen more than once but under ten times. The V and J genes are TRBV9 and TRBJ2-3, with 7 bases matching TRBD2. The germline CDR1 and CDR2 sequences are SGDLS and YYNGEE. The junction had 5 bases not matched to a gene; V was cut back by 4 bases and J by 0 bases. The CDR3 is 15 amino acids. The CDR3 here is CASSYTSASTDTQYF. As DNA, the CDR3 is TGTGCCAGCAGCTATACTAGCGCAAGCACAGATACGCAGTATTTT.

The chain carries TRBV2 and TRBJ1-5, with D perhaps matching TRBD1 (6 bases). The CDR3 totals 14 residues. CDR1 and CDR2 (germline): SNHLY, FYNNEI. V dropped 7 bases and J dropped 3 bases, with 13 bases sitting between them. CDR3 in amino acids: CASNLGQHNQPQHF. CDR3 in DNA: TGTGCCAGCAACCTCGGACAGCACAATCAGCCCCAGCATTTT.

V is TRBV5-1 and J is TRBJ2-6; the D gene is possibly TRBD1 (6 bases). Trimming pared 6 bases from V and 2 bases from J, leaving 15 bases between. The germline V gene encodes CDR1 SGHRS and CDR2 YFSETQ. This CDR3 is built from 16 residues. The CDR3: CASKRWTAPGANVLTF. DNA of the CDR3: TGCGCCAGCAAGCGATGGACAGCACCTGGGGCCAACGTCCTGACTTTC.

The chain links TRBV19 to TRBJ2-2; possible D gene TRBD2, 5 bases. The V end was cut by 3 bases, the J end by 2 bases, with 13 bases between. This CDR3 contains 16 residues. Germline V gene data show CDR1 as LNHDA and CDR2 as SQIVND (reference sequence). The CDR3 DNA sequence: TGTGCCAGTAGTATGTACGGGGTCGGTAACACCGGGGAGCTGTTTTTT. Residues: CASSMYGVGNTGELFF.

The gene calls are TRBV19 and TRBJ2-4, with D unclear. The V and J ends lost 6 bases and 4 bases respectively, with 10 bases between them. Per germline, CDR1 LNHDA and CDR2 SQIVND (reference sequence). The CDR3 is 13 residues long. In DNA, the CDR3 is TGTGCCAGTAGCCCGGGCCGAAAAAACATTCAGTACTTC. It is translated as CASSPGRKNIQYF.

The chain has TRBV18 and TRBJ1-1; 10 bases line up with TRBD1. Unmatched junction bases numbered 9, after V lost 4 bases and J lost 4 bases. CDR1 KGHSH and CDR2 LQKENI come from the germline V gene. This CDR3 is 16 amino acids long. Here the CDR3 DNA reads TGTGCCAGCTCACGGACCGGGACAGGGGAAGCCACTGAAGCTTTCTTT. It specifies CASSRTGTGEATEAFF.